Below are 19 T cell receptor beta chains sequenced from a single sample in a study of neoadjuvant anti-PD-1 for oral cavity cancer. Data came from immunoSEQ multiplex PCR; TCRdb stores just in-frame clones and leaves some out. The sample lists 13,000 or so clones, 71% occurring once. Sample time point: after neoadjuvant nivolumab, at surgical resection. The sample here was PBMCs, taken after nivolumab (anti-PD-1) treatment. Receptors were obtained from a person between 40 and 79 years old with oral cavity squamous cell carcinoma.

The CDR3 DNA sequence: TGTGCCAGCAGCCCCGGGACAGGCAAAAACATTCAGTACTTC. Protein: CASSPGTGKNIQYF. The V call is TRBV9, the J call TRBJ2-4; 8 bases agree with TRBD1. Germline V CDR1 and CDR2: SGDLS, YYNGEE. V gave up 4 bases and J gave up 3 bases; unmatched junction bases: 3. The CDR3 runs to 14 residues.

This sequence joins TRBV2 and TRBJ2-1; 9 bases are shared with TRBD2. There are 16 residues in the CDR3. Germline V CDR1 and CDR2: SNHLY, FYNNEI. V dropped 7 bases and J dropped 4; count of bases not matched to a gene: 11. The CDR3 DNA is TGTGCCAGCATCAAGGGGTGGACTAGCGATTACAATGAGCAGTTCTTC. It codes for CASIKGWTSDYNEQFF.

This sequence joins TRBV6-5 and TRBJ1-2, with 11 bases fitting TRBD1. The V gene's germline CDR1 is MNHEY and CDR2 SVGAGI. The CDR3 loop spans 14 amino acids. The V gene end was trimmed by 6 bases and the J gene end by 3 bases; junction bases not matched to a gene: 3. CDR3 sequence: CASRGTGGDYGYTF. CDR3 DNA sequence: TGTGCCAGCAGGGGGACAGGGGGTGACTATGGCTACACCTTC.

This chain connects TRBV19 to TRBJ2-7; 9 bases fit TRBD2. CDR1 and CDR2 from the germline V gene are LNHDA and SQIVND (reference sequence). The ends lost 7 bases at V and 4 bases at J; junction bases unmatched: 5. This CDR3 comprises 13 residues. The CDR3 nucleotides are TGTGCCAGTAAACTAGCGGGCGAATACGAGCAGTACTTC. Encoded protein: CASKLAGEYEQYF.

The chain links TRBV28 to TRBJ2-7; D is undetermined. Germline V gene data show CDR1 as MDHEN and CDR2 as SYDVKM. V gave up 1 base and J gave up 5 bases, with 15 bases separating them. CDR3 length equals 15 residues. The CDR3: CASSLSLGSFNEQYF. The CDR3 nucleotides are TGTGCCAGCAGTTTATCGCTGGGGTCTTTTAACGAGCAGTACTTC.

The rearrangement uses TRBV27 and TRBJ2-7; D might be TRBD1 (6 bases). This CDR3 has 16 residues. V shed 4 bases and J shed 0 bases, with 16 bases lying between them. CDR1 is MNHEY, CDR2 SMNVEV, per germline (reference sequence). The CDR3 protein is CASSSFVRGSSYEQYF. In DNA, the CDR3 is TGTGCCAGCAGTTCCTTTGTGAGGGGGAGCTCCTACGAGCAGTACTTC.

The chain is built from TRBV25-1 and TRBJ1-1, with D uncertain. Trimming cost V 3 bases and J 1 base, with 9 bases left between them. The CDR3 sequence is 14 residues long. Germline CDR1 is MGHDK and CDR2 is SYGVNS. CDR3 nucleotides: TGTGCCAGCAGTGAGCGGAGGGCGAACACTGAAGCTTTCTTT. Protein: CASSERRANTEAFF.

This clone showed up just a few times. The chain links TRBV2 to TRBJ1-2, with a tentative D call TRBD1 (6 bases). The CDR3 has 14 amino acids. Trimming took 2 bases from V and 4 from J, leaving 11 bases between them. Per the germline V gene, CDR1 is SNHLY and CDR2 is FYNNEI. CDR3 amino acids: CASSEPRGVYGYTF. In DNA form, the CDR3 reads TGTGCCAGCAGTGAACCCAGGGGAGTCTATGGCTACACCTTC.

The V gene is TRBV7-2, the J gene TRBJ1-1; D is ambiguous. V dropped 5 bases and J dropped 1 base, with 11 bases sitting between them. The CDR3 consists of 14 residues. The germline V gene has CDR1 SGHTA and CDR2 FQGNSA. CDR3 sequence reads: CASSLGRSNTEAFF. DNA for the CDR3: TGTGCCAGCAGCCTAGGACGGTCGAACACTGAAGCTTTCTTT.

V and J are TRBV7-3 and TRBJ1-2, with D unresolved. Germline V lookup: CDR1 SGHTA, CDR2 FQGTGA. CDR3 length: 14 amino acids. V was shortened by 0 bases and J by 6 bases, with 11 bases between the two germline ends. Here the CDR3 reads CASSLTAGGDGYTF. CDR3 coding DNA: TGTGCCAGCAGCTTAACGGCCGGTGGAGATGGCTACACCTTC.

The rearrangement joins TRBV4-1 to TRBJ1-5; 7 nucleotides line up with TRBD1. There are 15 residues in the CDR3. The V and J ends lost 2 bases and 3 bases, in that order; junction bases with no gene match: 4. Germline CDR1 reads MGHRA; CDR2 reads YSYEKL. CDR3 sequence reads: CASSQSTGFNQPQHF. As DNA, the CDR3 is TGCGCCAGCAGCCAATCGACAGGGTTCAATCAGCCCCAGCATTTT.

This chain connects TRBV30 to TRBJ1-1, with D possibly matching TRBD1 (6 bases). Germline lookup yields CDR1 GTSNPN and CDR2 SVGIG (reference sequence). Trimming took 0 bases from V and 11 from J, leaving 13 bases between them. CDR3 length: 12 residues. The CDR3 coding sequence is TGTGCCTGGAGTGTAAGGGGGGGCAGGGCTTTCTTT. The encoded protein is CAWSVRGGRAFF.

This clone was detected a few times. The rearrangement uses TRBV5-1 and TRBJ1-6; 9 nucleotides line up with TRBD1. The CDR3 length is 16 residues. V gave up 0 bases and J gave up 7 bases; unmatched junction bases: 5. Germline-derived CDR1 and CDR2 are SGHRS and YFSETQ. This CDR3 is CASSLGTGGPNSPLHF. The CDR3, as DNA: TGCGCCAGCAGCTTGGGTACAGGGGGCCCGAATTCACCCCTCCACTTT.

A few counts support this clone. This chain joins TRBV4-2 and TRBJ2-2; D unresolved. The CDR3 runs to 13 residues. The ends were cut back, 0 bases at V and 5 bases at J, with 4 bases in the middle. CDR1 LGHNA and CDR2 YNFKEQ come from the germline V gene. CDR3 protein: CASSQERTGELFF. CDR3 nucleotides: TGTGCCAGCAGCCAAGAGCGGACCGGGGAGCTGTTTTTT.

V gene TRBV4-2 combines with J gene TRBJ2-7; the D gene could be TRBD1 or TRBD2 (5 bases each). The CDR3 extends over 19 amino acids. The V end was cut by 3 bases, the J end by 4 bases, with 28 bases between. CDR1 is LGHNA, CDR2 YNFKEQ, per germline. The CDR3 DNA follows: TGTGCCAGCAGCCACCAAGACGGTCCCGGGATCGGACAATCTTACGAGCAGTACTTC. It translates to CASSHQDGPGIGQSYEQYF.

The CDR3 DNA follows: TGTGCCAGCAGCTTTGGTCCAGATACGCAGTATTTT. Protein: CASSFGPDTQYF. The chain carries TRBV7-2 and TRBJ2-3; no reliable D call. The CDR3 totals 12 residues. The germline V gene encodes CDR1 SGHTA and CDR2 FQGNSA. Trimming stripped 3 bases from V and 4 bases from J, with 5 bases between.

The chain recombines TRBV6-5 with TRBJ1-2; D unresolved. V lost 6 bases and J 4 bases, leaving 9 bases between the germline ends. Germline assignment: CDR1 MNHEY and CDR2 SVGAGI. CDR3 length equals 12 residues. CDR3 in DNA: TGTGCCAGCAGAGCCGGATTCTATGGCTACACCTTC. As protein: CASRAGFYGYTF.

V usage is TRBV4-2 and J usage is TRBJ1-1, with no clear D. The V and J ends lost 0 bases and 2 bases respectively, with 7 bases between them. Germline CDR1 reads LGHNA; CDR2 reads YNFKEQ. This CDR3 has 14 amino acids. The CDR3 loop reads CASSQEALNTEAFF. The CDR3 DNA sequence: TGTGCCAGCAGCCAAGAGGCTCTAAACACTGAAGCTTTCTTT.

The sample holds a few counts of this clone. The chain combines TRBV2 with TRBJ2-6, with 12 bases matching TRBD2. The CDR3 runs to 17 residues. The J segment lost 0 bases and the V segment lost 7 bases, leaving 4 bases of the junction unmatched. Per the germline V gene, CDR1 is SNHLY and CDR2 is FYNNEI. The CDR3 protein is CASTPGLAGSGANVLTF. The CDR3 nucleotides are TGTGCCAGCACTCCGGGACTAGCGGGCTCTGGGGCCAACGTCCTGACTTTC.